One and the same sample provided the 23 T cell receptor beta chains below, sequenced in a study of T cell responses to AZD1222 COVID-19 vaccine (dated by TCRdb to about 2021). What this sample's time point label stands for: about 28 days (+/-7) after the second vaccine dose. The library was made by the immunoSEQ multiplex PCR assay. The immuneACCESS repertoire file appears here via TCRdb, limited to in-frame rearrangements. These files lack a portion of the clones; in checked studies, under half of the deficit traces to unresolved V genes, and the cause of the others is not known. This sample gives about 25,000 clones in total; about nine tenths of them show up just once. 34% of the sample goes to the ten largest clones. The sequencing here drew on peripheral blood, taken 28 days after the second AZD1222 dose. The receptor source for this set is an adult who received the AZD1222 COVID-19 vaccine.

The V gene is TRBV28, the J gene TRBJ1-4; 9 nucleotides match TRBD1. Germline CDR1 is MDHEN and CDR2 is SYDVKM. Trimming took 8 bases from V and 8 from J; bases not matched to a gene: 3. The CDR3 spans 12 residues. This CDR3 reads CASGTGWEKLFF. The CDR3 DNA reads TGTGCCAGCGGGACAGGGTGGGAAAAACTGTTTTTT.

The chain joins TRBV19 to TRBJ2-3, with no clear D. In germline, CDR1 is LNHDA, CDR2 SQIVND (reference sequence). The CDR3 is 14 amino acids. V lost 3 bases to trimming and J lost 5 bases, with 12 bases between them. This CDR3 reads CASSMRSFGDTQYF. The DNA of the CDR3 is TGTGCCAGTAGTATGAGGAGTTTTGGAGATACGCAGTATTTT.

The V gene is TRBV25-1, the J gene TRBJ1-2, with TRBD1 as a possible D gene (6 bases). Per the germline V gene, CDR1 is MGHDK and CDR2 is SYGVNS. The CDR3 is made up of 16 amino acids. The V gene lost 0 bases and the J gene lost 7 bases, with 18 bases spanning the gap. CDR3: CASSEYYRRGEVGYTF. The CDR3 bases are TGTGCCAGCAGTGAATATTACCGCAGGGGTGAGGTTGGCTACACCTTC.

The V call is TRBV2, the J call TRBJ2-5, with 7 bases fitting TRBD2. Germline V gives CDR1 SNHLY, CDR2 FYNNEI. Unmatched junction bases numbered 13, after V lost 8 bases and J lost 4 bases. CDR3 length: 15 residues. The DNA of the CDR3 is TGTGCCAGCTCGCTTACGGCGGGAGTGGGAGAGACCCAGTACTTC. Amino acids: CASSLTAGVGETQYF.

The chain recombines TRBV28 with TRBJ1-2; D call uncertain. V lost 7 bases, J lost 0 bases, and 6 bases lay in between. CDR3 length: 12 amino acids. In germline, CDR1 is MDHEN, CDR2 SYDVKM. In DNA, the CDR3 is TGTGCCAGCACAACGGCTAACTATGGCTACACCTTC. Translated: CASTTANYGYTF.

The CDR3, as DNA: TGTGCCAGCAGCTTATTAACAGGGGGCGGTGGCTACACCTTC. Amino acids: CASSLLTGGGGYTF. The chain links TRBV7-2 to TRBJ1-2; TRBD1 aligns across 9 bases. The CDR3 has 14 amino acids. Germline V gene sequence: CDR1 SGHTA, CDR2 FQGNSA. Unmatched junction bases numbered 5, after V lost 2 bases and J lost 7 bases. Combining the CDR3 with reference TRBV7-2 and TRBJ1-2 gives the whole variable domain GAGVSQSPSNKVTEKGKDVELRCDPISGHTALYWYRQSLGQGLEFLIYFQGNSAPDKSGLPSDRFSAERTGGSVSTLTIQRTQQEDSAVYLCASSLLTGGGGYTFGSGTRLTVV.

The V gene is TRBV11-2, the J gene TRBJ2-7; tentatively, D is TRBD1 or TRBD2 (5 bases each). This CDR3 has 14 amino acids. Trimming took 5 bases from V and 2 from J, leaving 13 bases between them. CDR1 is SGHAT, CDR2 FQNNGV, per germline. CDR3 bases: TGTGCCAGCAGCGACGACAGAGGGACCTACGAGCAGTACTTC. Protein product: CASSDDRGTYEQYF. The entire variable domain, with the rest obtained from reference TRBV11-2 and TRBJ2-7, is as follows: EAGVAQSPRYKIIEKRQSVAFWCNPISGHATLYWYQQILGQGPKLLIQFQNNGVVDDSQLPKDRFSAERLKGVDSTLKIQPAKLEDSAVYLCASSDDRGTYEQYFGPGTRLTVT.

The rearrangement joins TRBV5-4 to TRBJ2-5, with D uncertain. Germline values: CDR1 SGHNT, CDR2 YYREEE (reference sequence). Trimming stripped 5 bases from V and 5 bases from J, with 13 bases between. This CDR3 has 13 residues. CDR3 loop: CASRIGRGETQYF. CDR3 bases: TGTGCCAGCAGGATCGGACGTGGGGAGACCCAGTACTTC.

The rearrangement joins TRBV5-1 to TRBJ2-7; 7 bases are shared with TRBD1. Germline V gene sequence: CDR1 SGHRS, CDR2 YFSETQ. Trimming took 3 bases from V and 9 from J; bases not matched to a gene: 6. The CDR3 covers 12 residues. The CDR3 sequence: CASSSDRSPQYF. The CDR3 nucleotides read TGCGCCAGCAGCTCGGACAGGTCCCCGCAGTACTTC.

The chain has TRBV10-3 and TRBJ2-3; the match to TRBD2 covers 14 bases. The germline V gene has CDR1 ENHRY and CDR2 SYGVKD. V lost 10 bases, J lost 2 bases, and 5 bases stayed unmatched. This CDR3 has 15 residues. The CDR3 nucleotides are TGTGCCACCAAGGGACTAGCGGGGGCCACAGATACGCAGTATTTT. Translation gives CATKGLAGATDTQYF.

This chain joins TRBV4-1 and TRBJ2-6, with D possibly being TRBD1 or TRBD2 (5 bases each). The germline V and J ends were trimmed by 2 bases and 0 bases, with 11 bases remaining between them. This CDR3 spans 17 amino acids. CDR1 is MGHRA, CDR2 YSYEKL, per germline. This CDR3 is CASSQKGPLSGANVLTF. CDR3 nucleotides: TGCGCCAGCAGCCAAAAGGGACCGCTCTCTGGGGCCAACGTCCTGACTTTC.

The chain uses TRBV7-8 and TRBJ2-2; D may match TRBD1 or TRBD2 (6 bases each). V lost 5 bases, J lost 6 bases, and 16 bases lay in between. This CDR3 has 15 amino acids. The V gene's germline CDR1 is SGHVS and CDR2 FQNEAQ. The CDR3 loop reads CASSPGLPGAGELFF. Here the CDR3 DNA reads TGTGCCAGCAGCCCGGGACTTCCAGGGGCCGGGGAGCTGTTTTTT.

The chain uses TRBV19 and TRBJ2-7; 9 bases match TRBD1. CDR1 is LNHDA, CDR2 SQIVND, per germline (reference sequence). The junction had 6 bases not matched to a gene; V was cut back by 6 bases and J by 6 bases. The CDR3 is 13 residues long. CDR3 DNA sequence: TGTGCCAGTAGGAAGACAGGGGGACTCGAGCAGTACTTC. Its translation is CASRKTGGLEQYF.

J is TRBJ2-1 and V is TRBV11-3; D unresolved. The CDR3 is 14 amino acids. Trimming left V 0 bases short and J 12 bases short, with 15 bases between. The V gene's germline CDR1 is SGHNT and CDR2 YENEEA. The CDR3 nucleotides read TGTGCCAGCAGCTTAGACCAGGCAGGTTGGGCGCAGTTCTTC. Residues: CASSLDQAGWAQFF.

The genes are TRBV29-1 and TRBJ2-1, with 14 bases lining up with TRBD2. After removal of 6 bases from V and 4 bases from J, the junction contained 2 bases not matched to a gene. This CDR3 spans 14 amino acids. CDR1 SQVTM and CDR2 ANQGSEA come from the germline V gene. The CDR3 loop reads CSVRLAGGYNEQFF. The CDR3 nucleotides read TGCAGCGTCCGACTAGCGGGAGGGTACAATGAGCAGTTCTTC.

This sequence joins TRBV5-8 and TRBJ1-5; 7 nucleotides line up with TRBD1. Germline CDR1 and CDR2: SGHTS and YDEGEE. The junction had 12 bases not matched to a gene; V was cut back by 3 bases and J by 9 bases. The CDR3 is 15 amino acids. The CDR3 here is CASSSEDRRVRPQHF. The CDR3 nucleotides are TGTGCCAGCAGCTCAGAGGACAGGCGGGTACGGCCCCAGCATTTT.

This sequence joins TRBV25-1 and TRBJ1-4, with a possible D match to TRBD1 (6 bases). Between the trimmed V and J ends, which lost 6 bases and 8 bases, there was a span of 13 bases. Per the germline V gene, CDR1 is MGHDK and CDR2 is SYGVNS. CDR3 length equals 13 residues. The CDR3 loop reads CASRGQGYEKLFF. The CDR3 DNA reads as TGTGCCAGCAGGGGGCAGGGGTACGAAAAACTGTTTTTT.

The chain links TRBV29-1 to TRBJ2-3, with 7 bases fitting TRBD2. The germline gives CDR1 SQVTM, CDR2 ANQGSEA. This CDR3 is 11 amino acids long. With V trimmed by 7 bases and J by 10 bases, 8 bases remained unmatched. CDR3 sequence (DNA): TGCAGCGCCGGAGAGGCGGGAGCGCAGTATTTT. It codes for CSAGEAGAQYF.

The chain couples TRBV9 to TRBJ2-6, with D perhaps being TRBD1 or TRBD2 (6 bases each). From germline, CDR1 is SGDLS and CDR2 YYNGEE. Trimming pared 3 bases from V and 0 bases from J, leaving 16 bases between. CDR3 length: 18 amino acids. The CDR3 region is CASSEEGDSSSGANVLTF. DNA for the CDR3: TGTGCCAGCAGCGAGGAGGGGGACTCGAGCTCTGGGGCCAACGTCCTGACTTTC.

CDR3 nucleotides: TGCAGCGTTAGGGTTGAGGGCACTGAAGCTTTCTTT. This sequence encodes CSVRVEGTEAFF. The chain carries TRBV29-1 and TRBJ1-1; D remains ambiguous. The length of the CDR3 is 12 residues. Trimming removed 5 bases from V and 4 bases from J, with 11 bases in between. Germline-derived CDR1 and CDR2 are SQVTM and ANQGSEA.

The chain joins TRBV6-1 to TRBJ1-6; TRBD1 agrees at 7 bases. CDR3 length equals 16 residues. The germline gives CDR1 MNHNS, CDR2 SASEGT. V trimming: 3 bases; J trimming: 7 bases; junction bases outside the gene matches: 9. CDR3 protein: CASSDQAGGWNSPLHF. The CDR3 nucleotides read TGTGCCAGCAGTGATCAGGCAGGGGGTTGGAATTCACCCCTCCACTTT.

The chain uses TRBV10-2 and TRBJ2-3; 10 nucleotides agree with TRBD2. V was clipped by 6 bases and J by 6 bases; unmatched bases: 9. The CDR3 is 15 amino acids. Germline CDR1 WSHSY, CDR2 SAAADI. The CDR3 DNA is TGCGCCAGCAGGGGAAGCGGGAGGGCCGGGGATACGCAGTATTTT. It encodes CASRGSGRAGDTQYF.

The chain couples TRBV7-2 to TRBJ2-7; D gene uncertain. This CDR3 has 11 amino acids. V shed 3 bases and J shed 4 bases, with 4 bases lying between them. Germline values: CDR1 SGHTA, CDR2 FQGNSA. This CDR3 reads CASSFLYEQYF. CDR3 DNA sequence: TGTGCCAGCAGCTTTCTGTACGAGCAGTACTTC.